Presented here are 29 T cell receptor beta chains from one specimen sequenced in a study of patients and donors after allogeneic stem cell transplantation. In TCRdb, the RT-PCR reads were re-called with MiXCR into one record per CDR3 protein. The data show approximately 90,000 distinct CDR3 sequences, roughly 5.1% seen once. Sequencing used blood, either unsorted or a sorted T cell fraction (not recorded which). These receptors were taken from a human donor who was either an allogeneic HSCT recipient or a stem cell or donor lymphocyte infusion donor (not recorded which). It is not recorded whose cells these are; they may come from a transplant donor.

This clonotype was recorded many times. V is TRBV20-1 and J is TRBJ1-1; D gene uncertain. Germline CDR1 is DFQATT and CDR2 is SNEGSKA (reference sequence). The CDR3 covers 11 residues. The V end was cut by 0 bases, the J end by 6 bases, with 5 bases between. The CDR3 nucleotides are TGCAGTGCTAGAGATCCTCCTGAAGCTTTCTTT. Its protein is CSARDPPEAFF.

This clonotype was seen ten or more times. The V and J genes are TRBV9 and TRBJ1-1, with TRBD1 matching over 7 bases. Germline V CDR1 and CDR2: SGDLS, YYNGEE. V lost 0 bases, J lost 0 bases, and 2 bases stayed unmatched. The CDR3 has 15 residues. The CDR3 sequence is CASSVDGQVNTEAFF. The CDR3 bases are TGTGCCAGCAGCGTAGATGGACAGGTGAACACTGAAGCTTTCTTT.

This clonotype has ten or more counts. The rearrangement links TRBV7-8 to TRBJ1-5; D remains unclear. The CDR3 has 14 amino acids. V was pared by 1 base and J by 1 base, with 5 bases between. From germline, CDR1 is SGHVS and CDR2 FQNEAQ. The CDR3: CASSLGRSNQPQHF. DNA for the CDR3: TGTGCCAGCAGCTTAGGCAGAAGCAATCAGCCCCAGCATTTT.

This clonotype was observed at least ten times. This CDR3 reads CASSPLNRGYTEAFF. In nucleotides, the CDR3 is TGTGCCAGCAGCCCTTTGAACAGGGGTTACACTGAAGCTTTCTTT. The chain has TRBV11-2 and TRBJ1-1; TRBD1 aligns across 7 bases. Germline CDR1 reads SGHAT; CDR2 reads FQNNGV. This CDR3 is built from 15 residues. The junction had 9 bases not matched to a gene; V was cut back by 5 bases and J by 3 bases.

This clonotype has just a few counts. The chain carries TRBV20-1 and TRBJ2-7, with 8 bases matching TRBD2. This CDR3 is 14 amino acids long. Germline CDR1 reads DFQATT; CDR2 reads SNEGSKA (reference sequence). Trimming removed 1 base from V and 4 bases from J; junction bases left unmatched: 6. The CDR3 spells CSARGAGVGYEQYF. The CDR3 region has the DNA TGCAGTGCTAGAGGAGCGGGAGTTGGATACGAGCAGTACTTC.

There are many counts of this clonotype. V gene TRBV7-3 combines with J gene TRBJ2-2, with D perhaps assigned TRBD1 or TRBD2 (5 bases each). The V end lost 5 bases, the J end lost 0 bases, and 7 bases lay between the germline ends. Germline CDR1 SGHTA, CDR2 FQGTGA. The CDR3 has 14 amino acids. CDR3 in amino acids: CASSQGPNTGELFF. CDR3 in DNA: TGTGCCAGCAGCCAGGGACCGAACACCGGGGAGCTGTTTTTT.

The chain has TRBV9 and TRBJ2-2; 8 positions agree with TRBD1. The CDR3 is made up of 13 amino acids. Germline assignment: CDR1 SGDLS and CDR2 YYNGEE. Losses at the gene ends were 4 bases for V and 4 bases for J; bases not matched to a gene: 0. The chain's CDR3 is CASSTGGTGELFF. The CDR3 region has the DNA TGTGCCAGCAGCACAGGGGGCACCGGGGAGCTGTTTTTT.

This clonotype was recorded many times. The chain is built from TRBV29-1 and TRBJ1-1; D not resolved. Germline CDR1 and CDR2: SQVTM and ANQGSEA. This CDR3 contains 13 residues. V lost 4 bases and J lost 1, with 10 bases in between. CDR3 in amino acids: CSVGVTANTEAFF. The DNA of the CDR3 is TGCAGCGTTGGGGTTACAGCGAACACTGAAGCTTTCTTT.

This clonotype was picked up many times. The chain is built from TRBV5-1 and TRBJ1-1; possibly TRBD1 for D (6 bases). This CDR3 spans 14 amino acids. Trimming removed 4 bases at V and 0 bases at J, with 10 bases between. In germline, CDR1 is SGHRS, CDR2 YFSETQ. This CDR3 is CASSSGQLNTEAFF. DNA for the CDR3: TGCGCCAGCAGCAGCGGACAGTTGAACACTGAAGCTTTCTTT. The full variable domain, with the rest looked up from reference TRBV5-1 and TRBJ1-1, is KAGVTQTPRYLIKTRGQQVTLSCSPISGHRSVSWYQQTPGQGLQFLFEYFSETQRNKGNFPGRFSGRQFSNSRSEMNVSTLELGDSALYLCASSSGQLNTEAFFGQGTRLTVV.

This clonotype was seen at least ten times. The chain joins TRBV5-4 to TRBJ1-1; the D is unclear. In germline, CDR1 is SGHNT, CDR2 YYREEE (reference sequence). Trimming pared 4 bases from V and 2 bases from J, leaving 9 bases between. The length of the CDR3 is 13 residues. CDR3 loop: CASSPDPNTEAFF. CDR3 coding DNA: TGTGCCAGCAGCCCCGACCCAAACACTGAAGCTTTCTTT.

This clonotype was observed many times. V is TRBV2 and J is TRBJ2-3, with TRBD2 as a possible D gene (5 bases). In germline, CDR1 is SNHLY, CDR2 FYNNEI. The CDR3 runs 14 residues. Deletions cut 2 bases from V and 0 bases from J, with 6 bases between. CDR3 sequence: CASSERTSTDTQYF. The CDR3 DNA follows: TGTGCCAGCAGTGAACGGACTAGCACAGATACGCAGTATTTT.

This clonotype was recorded at least ten times. The chain carries TRBV11-1 and TRBJ2-6; 7 positions match TRBD2. The CDR3 is 20 residues long. The germline gives CDR1 SGHAT, CDR2 FQDESV (reference sequence). V shed 3 bases, J shed 0 bases, and the junction held 14 bases outside the gene matches. CDR3 DNA: TGTGCCAGCAGCTTGGTCCCCAGGGAGGGCCGTTTCTCTGGGGCCAACGTCCTGACTTTC. It codes for CASSLVPREGRFSGANVLTF. Variable domain in full (rest from reference TRBV11-1 and TRBJ2-6): EAEVAQSPRYKITEKSQAVAFWCDPISGHATLYWYRQILGQGPELLVQFQDESVVDDSQLPKDRFSAERLKGVDSTLKIQPAELGDSAMYLCASSLVPREGRFSGANVLTFGAGSRLTVL.

The CDR3: CASSMTTAYEQYF. In DNA form, the CDR3 reads TGTGCCAGCAGCATGACTACTGCATACGAGCAGTACTTC. The genes are TRBV7-6 and TRBJ2-7, with a tentative D call TRBD2 (5 bases). Germline V gene data show CDR1 as SGHVS and CDR2 as FNYEAQ. Trimming removed 5 bases from V and 4 bases from J, with 12 bases in between. The CDR3 spans 13 residues.

By sample fraction, this clonotype is large. The chain couples TRBV11-2 to TRBJ2-1, with 11 positions matching TRBD2. The germline V gene has CDR1 SGHAT and CDR2 FQNNGV. The CDR3 contains 15 residues. With V trimmed by 4 bases and J by 4 bases, 3 bases remained unmatched. The CDR3 DNA is TGTGCCAGCAGCTCGGGACTAGCGGAGTACAATGAGCAGTTCTTC. Translated, it gives CASSSGLAEYNEQFF.

This clonotype was recorded a few times. The rearrangement links TRBV10-3 to TRBJ1-2; perhaps TRBD1 as D (5 bases). Germline-derived CDR1 and CDR2 are ENHRY and SYGVKD. V lost 10 bases and J 2 bases, leaving 11 bases between the germline ends. This CDR3 spans 12 amino acids. DNA for the CDR3: TGTGCCACCTCGGGGGGGAACTATGGCTACACCTTC. This codes for CATSGGNYGYTF.

This clonotype was detected ten times or more. This rearrangement joins TRBV12-3 or TRBV12-4 to TRBJ2-2, with no clear D. The CDR3 covers 11 residues. The V end lost 7 bases, the J end lost 6 bases, and 6 bases lay between the germline ends. The CDR3 DNA follows: TGTGCCAGCAAAGCCGCCGGGGAGCTGTTTTTT. Translation gives CASKAAGELFF.

CDR3 sequence reads: CASKTLRHNEQFF. CDR3 nucleotide sequence: TGTGCCAGCAAAACATTGCGGCACAATGAGCAGTTCTTC. The chain employs TRBV12-3 or TRBV12-4 and TRBJ2-1; D not resolved. The CDR3 is 13 residues long. Trimming took off 7 bases at V and 5 bases at J, with 12 bases between the two ends.

This clonotype is a singleton in its sample. The chain couples TRBV29-1 to TRBJ1-2; 8 bases map to TRBD1. The CDR3 consists of 13 residues. Germline V CDR1 and CDR2: SQVTM, ANQGSEA. The V and J ends lost 1 base and 5 bases, in that order; junction bases with no gene match: 3. CDR3 sequence (DNA): TGCAGCGTTGAAGGACGGACAGGGTATGGCTACACCTTC. Protein sequence: CSVEGRTGYGYTF.

This clonotype showed up many times. V usage is TRBV19 and J usage is TRBJ2-1, with 10 bases identical to TRBD1. J lost 3 bases, V lost 5 bases, and 4 bases had no gene match. Germline-derived CDR1 and CDR2 are LNHDA and SQIVND (reference sequence). The CDR3 has 15 amino acids. The CDR3 bases are TGTGCCAGTAGTCCGGGACAGGGGTACTACAATGAGCAGTTCTTC. Amino acids: CASSPGQGYYNEQFF. The full variable domain, in which reference TRBV19 and TRBJ2-1 provide the parts outside the CDR3, is DGGITQSPKYLFRKEGQNVTLSCEQNLNHDAMYWYRQDPGQGLRLIYYSQIVNDFQKGDIAEGYSVSREKKESFPLTVTSAQKNPTAFYLCASSPGQGYYNEQFFGPGTRLTVL.

Ten or more counts support this clonotype. The chain has TRBV2 and TRBJ2-1; D ambiguous. Trimming stripped 7 bases from V and 0 bases from J, with 7 bases between. This CDR3 region has 13 residues. CDR1 SNHLY and CDR2 FYNNEI come from the germline V gene. The CDR3 DNA is TGTGCCAGCAAAGCGCGCTCCTACAATGAGCAGTTCTTC. Protein: CASKARSYNEQFF.

This clonotype was seen repeatedly, ten times or more. CDR3 protein: CATSGGGQETQYF. In DNA form, the CDR3 reads TGTGCCACTAGCGGGGGAGGACAAGAGACCCAGTACTTC. The chain couples TRBV24-1 to TRBJ2-5; 9 bases are a match to TRBD2. The CDR3 length is 13 residues. CDR1 and CDR2 from the germline V gene are KGHDR and SFDVKD. V lost 10 bases and J lost 2; bases outside the gene matches: 4.

This clonotype ranks as medium-sized (0.01 to 0.1%). The chain links TRBV7-9 to TRBJ2-2, with 11 bases fitting TRBD2. V trimming: 3 bases; J trimming: 11 bases; junction bases outside the gene matches: 5. The CDR3 loop spans 14 amino acids. Germline-derived CDR1 and CDR2 are SEHNR and FQNEAQ (reference sequence). The CDR3 is CASSFGLAGGELFF. DNA for the CDR3: TGTGCCAGCAGCTTTGGACTAGCGGGCGGCGAGCTGTTTTTT.

This clonotype was recorded a few times. This chain links TRBV27 with TRBJ1-2; D is unresolved. From germline, CDR1 is MNHEY and CDR2 SMNVEV (reference sequence). The CDR3 has 12 residues. V gave up 6 bases and J gave up 6 bases, with 11 bases separating them. The CDR3 region is CASRGWADGYTF. Written as DNA, the CDR3 is TGTGCCAGCAGGGGGTGGGCGGATGGCTACACCTTC.

This clonotype was seen more than once but under ten times. The rearrangement links TRBV7-9 to TRBJ1-2, with 9 bases that match TRBD1. CDR3 length: 16 amino acids. The V gene's germline CDR1 is SEHNR and CDR2 FQNEAQ (reference sequence). Trimming took 4 bases from V and 8 from J; bases not matched to a gene: 14. This CDR3 reads CASSSSTGQGIVGYTF. The CDR3 DNA reads TGTGCCAGCAGCTCTTCTACCGGACAGGGGATCGTAGGCTACACCTTC. The full variable domain, rest sourced from reference TRBV7-9 and TRBJ1-2, is DTGVSQNPRHKITKRGQNVTFRCDPISEHNRLYWYRQTLGQGPEFLTYFQNEAQLEKSRLLSDRFSAERPKGSFSTLEIQRTEQGDSAMYLCASSSSTGQGIVGYTFGSGTRLTVV.

This clonotype has ten or more counts. V and J are TRBV29-1 and TRBJ1-2; D remains unclear. V was shortened by 3 bases and J by 5 bases, with 4 bases between the two germline ends. CDR1 SQVTM and CDR2 ANQGSEA come from the germline V gene. CDR3 length: 10 amino acids. Here the CDR3 DNA reads TGCAGCGTTGATACTTATGGCTACACCTTC. It translates to CSVDTYGYTF.

This clonotype showed up many times. V and J are TRBV27 and TRBJ1-1; D not certain. Germline V gene sequence: CDR1 MNHEY, CDR2 SMNVEV (reference sequence). The V end was cut by 2 bases, the J end by 4 bases, with 14 bases between. The CDR3 totals 15 residues. CDR3 bases: TGTGCCAGCAGTTTAGTAACTGTCTGGGGCACTGAAGCTTTCTTT. Its translation: CASSLVTVWGTEAFF.

This clonotype showed up many times. The CDR3 DNA reads as TGTGCCACCCAGCTGGCGGCCCAAGAGACCCAGTACTTC. This translates into CATQLAAQETQYF. The chain uses TRBV6-6 and TRBJ2-5; D is unclear. This CDR3 is 13 amino acids long. In germline, CDR1 is MNHNY, CDR2 SVGAGI (reference sequence). V was shortened by 10 bases and J by 1 base, with 13 bases between the two germline ends.

The chain couples TRBV7-8 to TRBJ1-4; perhaps TRBD1 as D (6 bases). This CDR3 is 16 amino acids long. CDR1 and CDR2 (germline): SGHVS, FQNEAQ. The V end was cut by 5 bases, the J end by 7 bases, with 20 bases between. CDR3 in DNA: TGTGCCAGCAGCCCAGATCAGGGGAATGGGGGTGAAAAACTGTTTTTT. Translated, it gives CASSPDQGNGGEKLFF.

In its sample, this clonotype was seen many times. V usage is TRBV2 and J usage is TRBJ1-1; no clear D gene. Germline-derived CDR1 and CDR2 are SNHLY and FYNNEI. The CDR3 totals 13 residues. Trimming cost V 7 bases and J 0 bases, with 9 bases left between them. The CDR3 here is CASTFFMNTEAFF. The CDR3 nucleotides are TGTGCCAGCACCTTTTTCATGAACACTGAAGCTTTCTTT.